The source of this T cell receptor (delta chain) is a study of gamma-delta chains in newborns, infants, children (dated by TCRdb to the late 2010s). Some background on the complete study: In the study title, it is stated that polyclonal expansion of innate gammadelta T cells is driven by microbial exposure immediately after birth. Right after human newborns were born, the researchers looked at the way microbial exposure shaped their populations of innate gammadelta T cells.

This clone has only a few counts. Its antigen is still unknown. The junction shows a germline mismatch at one end, possibly a read error. The listed sequencing device is Illumina MiSeq. After TCRdb called clones again from the public reads with CATT, rows with identical DNA were merged. Within this sample are under 3,500 delta-chain clones, with roughly 46% of them counted one time only. About 10% of the sample comes from the top ten. The CDR1 and CDR2 encoded by the germline V gene are NSMFDY and ISSIKDK. The CDR3, cysteine through phenylalanine, is 17 amino acids long. Kept here is only the CDR3 DNA, which spans 51 bases and is read in frame from base 1.

Sequencing used blood, obtained at baseline. The V and J segments used are TRAV29/DV5 and TRDJ1; a tentative D match to TRDD3 spans 5 bases. The origin of this receptor is a child who received the measles vaccine. The CDR3 reads CAARVVRGVPYTDKPIF. The nucleotides read TGTGCAGCAAGGGTGGTCCGGGGGGTTCCGTACACCGATAAACCCATCTTT. Extended through the reference TRAV29/DV5 and TRDJ1 proteins, this CDR3 yields the full variable domain: DQQVKQNSPSLSVQEGRISILNCDYTNSMFDYFLWYKKYPAEGPTFLISISSIKDKNEDGRFTVFLNKSAKHLSLHIVPSQPGDSAVYFCAARVVRGVPYTDKPIFGKGTRVTVEP.